A single T cell receptor (beta chain) is shown here with its context. No antigen is known for it. The table came from immunoSEQ multiplex PCR; TCRdb's copy has only in-frame clones and leaves some out. The sample consists of some 150,000 clones, approximately 88% of them appearing once. The data are from a study of T cell responses to AZD1222 COVID-19 vaccine. The overall study: The analysis combined second doses at about 4 or about 12 weeks.

Study-wide results and caveats: Across the whole spike, CD4 TCRs peaked at regions 160-218 and 743-854.

CDR1 LGHNA and CDR2 YNFKEQ come from the germline V gene. V dropped 0 bases and J dropped 0; count of bases not matched to a gene: 6. This CDR3 has 18 amino acids. Sequencing used peripheral blood, obtained on day 0 of AZD1222 vaccination. The clonotype originates from an adult in good health. The V call is TRBV4-2, the J call TRBJ2-2, with 8 bases that match TRBD1. The CDR3 nucleotides are TGTGCCAGCAGCCAAGAACAGGGGGACTCTGCGAACACCGGGGAGCTGTTTTTT. This gives the protein CASSQEQGDSANTGELFF.